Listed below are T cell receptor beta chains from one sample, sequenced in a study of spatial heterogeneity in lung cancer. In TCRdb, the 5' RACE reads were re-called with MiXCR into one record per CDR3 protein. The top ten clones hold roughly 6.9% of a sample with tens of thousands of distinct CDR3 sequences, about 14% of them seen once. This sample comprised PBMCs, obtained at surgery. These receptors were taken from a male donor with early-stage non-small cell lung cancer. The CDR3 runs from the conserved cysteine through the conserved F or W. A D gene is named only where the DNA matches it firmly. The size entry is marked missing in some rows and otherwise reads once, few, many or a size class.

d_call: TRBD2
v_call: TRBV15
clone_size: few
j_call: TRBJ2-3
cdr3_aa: CATSRDRASGSNTQYF
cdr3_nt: TGTGCCACCAGCAGAGATAGGGCCAGCGGGAGTAATACGCAGTATTTT

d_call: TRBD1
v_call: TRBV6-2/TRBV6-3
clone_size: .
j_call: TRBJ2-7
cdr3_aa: CASSYSGQGGNEQYF
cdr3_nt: TGTGCCAGCAGTTACTCGGGACAGGGGGGCAACGAGCAGTACTTC

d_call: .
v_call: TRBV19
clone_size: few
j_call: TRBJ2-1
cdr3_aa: CASSIDQSLGISFDEQFF
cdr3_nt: TGTGCCAGTAGTATAGATCAAAGTCTAGGGATCTCGTTCGATGAGCAGTTCTTC

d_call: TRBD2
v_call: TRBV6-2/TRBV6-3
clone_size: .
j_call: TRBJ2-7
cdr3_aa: CASRPTSTSGRAHEQYF
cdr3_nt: TGTGCCAGCAGACCTACTTCGACTAGCGGGAGGGCCCACGAGCAGTACTTC

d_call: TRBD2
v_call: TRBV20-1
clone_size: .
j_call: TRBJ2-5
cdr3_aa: CSALLADQETQYF
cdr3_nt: TGCAGTGCTCTTCTAGCGGACCAAGAGACCCAGTACTTC

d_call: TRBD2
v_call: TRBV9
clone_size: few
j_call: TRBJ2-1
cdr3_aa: CASTLGGGPSNEQFF
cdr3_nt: TGTGCCAGCACATTGGGGGGAGGGCCCTCTAATGAGCAGTTCTTC

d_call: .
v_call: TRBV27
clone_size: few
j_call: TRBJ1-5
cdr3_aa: CASSPGWSNQPQHF
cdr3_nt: TGTGCCAGCAGTCCCGGGTGGAGCAATCAGCCCCAGCATTTT

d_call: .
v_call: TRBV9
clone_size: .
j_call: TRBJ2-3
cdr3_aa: CASSVGVGIADTQYF
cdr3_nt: TGTGCCAGCAGCGTAGGTGTCGGGATCGCAGATACGCAGTATTTT

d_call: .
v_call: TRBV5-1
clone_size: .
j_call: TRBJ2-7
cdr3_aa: CASSYLGVYEQYF
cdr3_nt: TGCGCCAGCAGCTACTTAGGGGTCTACGAGCAGTACTTC

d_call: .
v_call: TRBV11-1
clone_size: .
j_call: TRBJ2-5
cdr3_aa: CASSHRDQETQYF
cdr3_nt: TGTGCCAGCAGCCACAGGGATCAAGAGACCCAGTACTTC

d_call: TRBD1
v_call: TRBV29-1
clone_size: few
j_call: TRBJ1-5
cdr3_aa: CSVGTGGNQPQHF
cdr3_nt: TGCAGCGTGGGGACAGGGGGCAATCAGCCCCAGCATTTT

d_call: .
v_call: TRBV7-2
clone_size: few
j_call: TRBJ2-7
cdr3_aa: CASSLYLMNEQYF
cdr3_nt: TGTGCCAGCAGCTTATATCTGATGAACGAGCAGTACTTC

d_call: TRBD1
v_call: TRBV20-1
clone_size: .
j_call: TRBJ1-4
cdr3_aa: CSAGRTGIEKLFF
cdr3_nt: TGCAGTGCCGGCCGGACAGGGATTGAAAAACTGTTTTTT

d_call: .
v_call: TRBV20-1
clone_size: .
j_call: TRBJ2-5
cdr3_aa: CSATPQGSQYF
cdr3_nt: TGCAGTGCTACCCCCCAGGGTTCCCAGTACTTC